Described below is a single TCR beta chain sequence and its context. Its antigen is not known. The data originate from a study of identical twins. Regarding the study as a whole: Fewer insertions were carried by abundant cord blood beta clonotypes, but none was seen in memory repertoires. The authors drew conclusions from cross-sectional statistical analysis rather than following the same donors.

CDR3 length: 16 residues. In germline, CDR1 is SGHRS, CDR2 YFSETQ. V lost 4 bases and J lost 2, with 17 bases in between. Through template switching, a universal primer site was introduced, and the cDNA contained unique molecular identifiers. MiXCR, run by TCRdb on the 5' RACE reads, gives a single entry per CDR3 protein. The sample yields about 700,000 distinct CDR3 sequences, 6% to 6.5% seen once. The sequence derives from a young man in good health. The source material was naive T cells sorted from blood. The chain uses TRBV5-1 and TRBJ2-3; no firm D call. The CDR3 is CASSLGRGRYTDTQYF. The CDR3 DNA reads TGCGCCAGCAGCCTAGGACGAGGCCGATACACAGATACGCAGTATTTT.